The rows below give T cell receptor beta chains drawn from one sample of a study of blood T cell repertoires in COVID-19. Clones were sequenced by immunoSEQ multiplex PCR, and TCRdb holds only the in-frame ones, with some missing. The profile shows about 190,000 clones, 79% of them singletons. Sequencing was performed on peripheral blood. The receptor set was obtained from a man in his sixties with active or convalescent COVID-19. Both conserved end residues are part of each CDR3. Clone sizes are given selectively: once, few, many, or a class where the clone is expanded.

J,size,V,CDR3
TRBJ2-7,-,TRBV7-2,CASSLDTAYEQYF
TRBJ2-3,once,TRBV25-1,CASSEWGVDTQYF
TRBJ2-3,-,TRBV30,CAWSPGPVVGTQYF
TRBJ2-1,-,TRBV19,CASSPRQGPSNNEQFF
TRBJ1-6,-,TRBV28,CASRLGGSYNSPLHF
TRBJ1-5,-,TRBV6-2/TRBV6-3,CASCPGRFNSNQPQHF
TRBJ2-1,-,TRBV5-1,CASSGDSSYNEQFF
TRBJ1-1,-,TRBV9,CASSPGTGGSLLMNTEAFF
TRBJ1-1,-,TRBV25-1,CASSEYGGQGLNTEAFF
TRBJ1-5,-,TRBV27,CASSQNRYNQPQHF
TRBJ1-6,-,TRBV9,CASSVADIDSPLHF
TRBJ2-3,-,TRBV7-9,CASSLAGVGTDTQYF
TRBJ1-2,-,TRBV28,CATIDKAYGYTF
TRBJ2-1,-,TRBV28,CASNRQGVYNEQFF
TRBJ2-7,-,TRBV7-8,CASSSGLAGVYEQYF
TRBJ2-7,-,TRBV6-5,CASSYSHKGLYEQYF
TRBJ2-2,-,TRBV10-3,CAISETELGTGELFF
TRBJ2-7,-,TRBV6-5,CASTGVYEQYF
TRBJ2-5,-,TRBV28,CASRRLAGGGTQYF
TRBJ2-7,-,TRBV18,CASSPASSGAYEQYF
TRBJ2-5,-,TRBV24-1,CATSDSRAGGLTQYF
TRBJ2-2,-,TRBV18,CASSPAGGPGGELFF
TRBJ1-1,-,TRBV6-5,CASWGTGGWDTEAFF
TRBJ2-6,-,TRBV30,CAWSGSRAGANVLTF
TRBJ2-7,-,TRBV19,CASSIGRTAIYEQYF